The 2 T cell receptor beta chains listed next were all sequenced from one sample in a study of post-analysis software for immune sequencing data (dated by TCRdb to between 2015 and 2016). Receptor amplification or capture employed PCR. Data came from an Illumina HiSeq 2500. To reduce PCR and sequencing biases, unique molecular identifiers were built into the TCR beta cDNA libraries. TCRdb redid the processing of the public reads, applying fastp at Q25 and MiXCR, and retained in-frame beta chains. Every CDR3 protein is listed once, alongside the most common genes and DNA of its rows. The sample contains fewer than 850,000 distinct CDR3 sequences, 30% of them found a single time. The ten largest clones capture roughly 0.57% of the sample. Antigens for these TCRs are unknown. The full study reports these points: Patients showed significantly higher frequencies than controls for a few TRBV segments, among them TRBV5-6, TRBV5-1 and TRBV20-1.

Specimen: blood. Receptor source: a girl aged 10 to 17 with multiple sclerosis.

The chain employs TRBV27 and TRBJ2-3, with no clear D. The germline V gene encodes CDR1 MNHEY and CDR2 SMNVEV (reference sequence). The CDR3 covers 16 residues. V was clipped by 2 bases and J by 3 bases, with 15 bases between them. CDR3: CASSLSNKVGTDTQYF. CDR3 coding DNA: TGTGCCAGCAGTTTAAGTAACAAGGTGGGAACAGATACGCAGTATTTT.

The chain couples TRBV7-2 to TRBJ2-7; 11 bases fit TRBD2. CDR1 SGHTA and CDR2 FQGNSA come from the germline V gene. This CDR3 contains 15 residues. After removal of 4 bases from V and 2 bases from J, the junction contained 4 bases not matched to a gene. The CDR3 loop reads CASSSTSGSTYEQYF. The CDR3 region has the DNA TGTGCCAGCAGCTCCACTAGCGGGAGTACCTACGAGCAGTACTTC.